The rows below give T cell receptor beta chains drawn from one sample of a study of shared clonotypes between healthy human individuals. Data came from immunoSEQ multiplex PCR; TCRdb stores just in-frame clones and leaves some out. This table has about 2 million clones, just under 95% appearing once. The sample was naive CD8+ T cells sorted from blood. The receptors originated from a man younger than 30 in good health. Each CDR3 is given with its conserved first and last residue. The D gene is left open where the match is weak. Clone size is stated in some rows and not others, as once, few, many or a class when expanded.

CDR3aa: CASSEILYNSPLHF; CDR3nt: TGTGCCAGCAGTGAAATCCTTTATAATTCACCCCTCCACTTT; abundance: NA; j_gene: TRBJ1-6; v_gene: TRBV25-1; d_gene: NA
CDR3aa: CASSKWGQGTYEQYF; CDR3nt: TGTGCCAGCAGCAAATGGGGCCAGGGGACCTACGAGCAGTACTTC; abundance: NA; j_gene: TRBJ2-7; v_gene: TRBV7-9; d_gene: NA
CDR3aa: CASSEGQGGNEQYF; CDR3nt: TGTGCCAGCAGTGAAGGCCAAGGAGGGAACGAGCAGTACTTC; abundance: once; j_gene: TRBJ2-7; v_gene: TRBV2; d_gene: NA
CDR3aa: CASSLGRAHTEAFF; CDR3nt: TGTGCCAGCAGCTTAGGCAGGGCCCACACTGAAGCTTTCTTT; abundance: NA; j_gene: TRBJ1-1; v_gene: TRBV7-6; d_gene: NA
CDR3aa: CSVPLQGQGGSYNEQFF; CDR3nt: TGCAGCGTACCACTCCAAGGACAGGGTGGCTCCTACAATGAGCAGTTCTTC; abundance: once; j_gene: TRBJ2-1; v_gene: TRBV29-1; d_gene: TRBD1
CDR3aa: CASSSNGVYEQYF; CDR3nt: TGTGCCAGCAGCTCCAACGGGGTATACGAGCAGTACTTC; abundance: NA; j_gene: TRBJ2-7; v_gene: TRBV7-9; d_gene: NA
CDR3aa: CASTSIETLYGYTF; CDR3nt: TGTGCCAGCACCTCGATTGAGACCCTCTATGGCTACACCTTC; abundance: NA; j_gene: TRBJ1-2; v_gene: TRBV27; d_gene: NA
CDR3aa: CASSYYEGGTEAFF; CDR3nt: TGTGCCAGCAGTTACTACGAAGGGGGTACTGAAGCTTTCTTT; abundance: NA; j_gene: TRBJ1-1; v_gene: TRBV6-5; d_gene: NA
CDR3aa: CASSPSAWLADDLGTQYF; CDR3nt: TGTGCCAGCAGCCCCTCAGCGTGGCTAGCGGATGATTTAGGGACCCAGTACTTC; abundance: NA; j_gene: TRBJ2-5; v_gene: TRBV11-1; d_gene: TRBD2
CDR3aa: CASSSNSGQGANEQFF; CDR3nt: TGTGCCAGCAGTTCTAATTCGGGACAGGGGGCAAATGAGCAGTTCTTC; abundance: NA; j_gene: TRBJ2-1; v_gene: TRBV6-5; d_gene: TRBD1
CDR3aa: CASSLRVNTSTDTQYF; CDR3nt: TGTGCCAGCAGCTTACGGGTCAACACTAGCACAGATACGCAGTATTTT; abundance: NA; j_gene: TRBJ2-3; v_gene: TRBV7-9; d_gene: NA